Detailed here is one T cell receptor beta chain. Its antigen remains unidentified. Additional autoimmune diseases, uncontrolled infections, pregnancy or lactation disqualified patients. The CDR3 sequence is 16 residues long. CDR1 and CDR2 from the germline V gene are SGHRS and YFSETQ. The germline V and J ends were trimmed by 0 bases and 3 bases, with 13 bases remaining between them. Amplified material comprised TCR beta CDR3 regions derived from RNA transcripts. The authors performed first-round RT-PCR with HTBI primers and then a second-round multiplex PCR. A single record per CDR3 protein comes from TCRdb applying MiXCR to the multiplex PCR reads. The sample lists around 1,200,000 distinct CDR3 sequences, about 36% occurring once. The entry originates in a study of Graves' ophthalmopathy and Graves' hyperthyroidism. Turning to the study itself: Hyperthyroidism was considered stable when no ophthalmopathy appeared within 18 months of follow-up.

Study-level points and caveats: The study's model predicted ophthalmopathy progression at roughly 69% sensitivity and 72% to 85% specificity. Blood was where most expanded thyroid clonotypes above 0.001 frequency also turned up.

The chain couples TRBV5-1 to TRBJ2-1; either TRBD1 or TRBD2 may fit D (5 bases each). The TCR comes from an adult man with Graves' hyperthyroidism. The sequenced sample consisted of peripheral blood or thyroid tissue (not recorded which). In DNA form, the CDR3 reads TGCGCCAGCAGCTTGGATGCTGGGGGTAGCTACAATGAGCAGTTCTTC. It codes for CASSLDAGGSYNEQFF.